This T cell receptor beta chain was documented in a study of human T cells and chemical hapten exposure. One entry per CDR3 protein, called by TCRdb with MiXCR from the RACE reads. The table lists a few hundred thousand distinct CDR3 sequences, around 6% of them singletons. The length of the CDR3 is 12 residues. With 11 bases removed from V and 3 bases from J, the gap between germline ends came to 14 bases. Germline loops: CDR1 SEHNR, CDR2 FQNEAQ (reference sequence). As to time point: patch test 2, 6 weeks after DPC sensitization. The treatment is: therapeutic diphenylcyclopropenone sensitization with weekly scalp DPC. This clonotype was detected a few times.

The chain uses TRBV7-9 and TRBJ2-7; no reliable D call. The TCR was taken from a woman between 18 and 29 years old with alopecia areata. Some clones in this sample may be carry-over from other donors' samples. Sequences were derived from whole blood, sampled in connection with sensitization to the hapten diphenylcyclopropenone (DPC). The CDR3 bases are TGTGCCGGCCAGAAAGGAGACTACGAGCAGTACTTC. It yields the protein CAGQKGDYEQYF.